The 24 T cell receptor beta chains presented below share a single source sample, sequenced in a study of CD4+ T cells in melanoma. Some clones are missing from TCRdb's copy, which holds only in-frame ones; the method was immunoSEQ multiplex PCR. This table has approximately 20,000 clones, roughly 78% appearing once. These TCRs come from a human donor with melanoma.

This clone was recorded only once. The chain uses TRBV6-6 and TRBJ2-7; TRBD1 aligns across 11 bases. Germline V CDR1 and CDR2: MNHNY, SVGAGI (reference sequence). J gave up 7 bases and V 6 bases, and 11 bases lay outside the gene matches. CDR3 length equals 15 residues. CDR3 DNA sequence: TGTGCCAGCAGGCCCCCGGGACAGGGGGTACAGGAGCAGTACTTC. Residues: CASRPPGQGVQEQYF.

The chain combines TRBV5-1 with TRBJ2-2; tentatively, D is TRBD1 (5 bases). In germline, CDR1 is SGHRS, CDR2 YFSETQ. Trimming left V 1 base short and J 6 bases short, with 16 bases between. There are 16 residues in the CDR3. The CDR3 here is CASSLFIQGYPGELFF. CDR3 in DNA: TGCGCCAGCAGCTTGTTCATCCAGGGTTATCCCGGGGAGCTGTTTTTT.

The CDR3 DNA reads TGTGCCTGGAAAGGGTCTAGTTATGGCTACACCTTC. This translates into CAWKGSSYGYTF. V is TRBV30 and J is TRBJ1-2; D is unclear. Trimming cost V 4 bases and J 5 bases, with 11 bases left between them. CDR3 length equals 12 residues. Germline values: CDR1 GTSNPN, CDR2 SVGIG (reference sequence). Filled out from reference TRBV30 and TRBJ1-2, the complete variable domain reads SQTIHQWPATLVQPVGSPLSLECTVEGTSNPNLYWYRQAAGRGLQLLFYSVGIGQISSEVPQNLSASRPQDRQFILSSKKLLLSDSGFYLCAWKGSSYGYTFGSGTRLTVV.

This chain connects TRBV5-5 to TRBJ2-1; 8 nucleotides agree with TRBD2. V lost 0 bases and J lost 8; bases outside the gene matches: 7. Germline V gene sequence: CDR1 SGHKS, CDR2 YYEKEE (reference sequence). The length of the CDR3 is 15 residues. The chain's CDR3 is CASSLARGGADEQFF. The CDR3 DNA reads as TGTGCCAGCAGCTTGGCCCGGGGGGGGGCGGATGAGCAGTTCTTC. Full variable domain (remainder filled in from reference TRBV5-5 and TRBJ2-1): DAGVTQSPTHLIKTRGQQVTLRCSPISGHKSVSWYQQVLGQGPQFIFQYYEKEERGRGNFPDRFSARQFPNYSSELNVNALLLGDSALYLCASSLARGGADEQFFGPGTRLTVL.

CDR3: CASSSEGMGTEAFF. The CDR3 nucleotides read TGCGCCAGCAGCTCCGAGGGGATGGGGACTGAAGCTTTCTTT. The rearrangement links TRBV5-1 to TRBJ1-1; D is possibly TRBD1 (5 bases). V dropped 3 bases and J dropped 5 bases, with 14 bases sitting between them. Germline V lookup: CDR1 SGHRS, CDR2 YFSETQ. The CDR3 runs 14 residues.

The chain links TRBV4-1 to TRBJ2-5; 12 bases agree with TRBD2. This CDR3 is 17 amino acids long. J gave up 9 bases and V 0 bases, and 11 bases lay outside the gene matches. The germline CDR1 and CDR2 sequences are MGHRA and YSYEKL. The DNA for the CDR3 is TGCGCCAGCAGCCAAGATCGGACTAGCGGGGACCAGGCGGCCCAGTACTTC. Translation gives CASSQDRTSGDQAAQYF.

V gene TRBV18 combines with J gene TRBJ1-2, with unresolved D. Trimming removed 3 bases from V and 6 bases from J, with 14 bases in between. This CDR3 comprises 14 residues. The germline V gene encodes CDR1 KGHSH and CDR2 LQKENI. The CDR3 is CASSPGTGINGYTF. The CDR3 coding sequence is TGTGCCAGCTCACCGGGTACGGGTATCAATGGCTACACCTTC.

The gene calls are TRBV29-1 and TRBJ1-1, with no clear D. The CDR3 runs to 10 residues. Germline values: CDR1 SQVTM, CDR2 ANQGSEA. V lost 7 bases to trimming and J lost 3 bases, with 6 bases between them. The CDR3 DNA reads TGCAGCGCTTTCGACACTGAAGCTTTCTTT. This translates into CSAFDTEAFF.

The chain links TRBV6-5 to TRBJ2-1; a weak D match, TRBD2 (6 bases). V was trimmed by 2 bases and J by 2 bases, leaving 10 bases between them. Germline CDR1 and CDR2: MNHEY and SVGAGI. CDR3 length: 15 residues. CDR3 bases: TGTGCCAGCAGTTACACGGCGGGGACCTACAATGAGCAGTTCTTC. Protein: CASSYTAGTYNEQFF.

CDR3 region: CASRVGPRGGGYTF. CDR3 coding DNA: TGTGCCAGCAGAGTCGGGCCTCGCGGCGGGGGCTACACCTTC. V and J are TRBV6-8 and TRBJ1-2; D ambiguous. The V and J ends lost 6 bases and 8 bases respectively, with 19 bases between them. CDR3 length: 14 residues. Looked up from germline, CDR1 is MNHGY and CDR2 is SAAAGT.

This rearrangement joins TRBV10-3 to TRBJ2-3; TRBD2 matches at 8 bases. This CDR3 region has 16 residues. The V gene end was trimmed by 10 bases and the J gene end by 6 bases; junction bases not matched to a gene: 18. Germline V gene lookup returns CDR1 ENHRY and CDR2 SYGVKD. In DNA form, the CDR3 reads TGTGCCACCCGCGGGTGGGGACTAGGAGGTTCGGATACGCAGTATTTT. It yields the protein CATRGWGLGGSDTQYF.

The sample holds a few counts of this clone. The chain has TRBV5-1 and TRBJ2-6; D gene uncertain. V lost 0 bases and J lost 1, with 8 bases in between. This CDR3 comprises 16 residues. Per the germline V gene, CDR1 is SGHRS and CDR2 is YFSETQ. CDR3 residues: CASSLAPSSGANVLTF. The CDR3 nucleotides read TGCGCCAGCAGCTTGGCTCCATCGTCTGGGGCCAACGTCCTGACTTTC.

The genes are TRBV5-1 and TRBJ2-3; tentatively, D is TRBD1 or TRBD2 (5 bases each). V lost 1 base and J 6 bases, leaving 21 bases between the germline ends. CDR3 length: 17 amino acids. Germline V gene sequence: CDR1 SGHRS, CDR2 YFSETQ. This CDR3 is CASSLNSGRGALDTQYF. DNA of the CDR3: TGCGCCAGCAGCTTGAATTCGGGCAGAGGGGCGTTGGATACGCAGTATTTT.

The rearrangement uses TRBV7-9 and TRBJ1-1; no clear D gene. CDR1 and CDR2 (germline): SEHNR, FQNEAQ (reference sequence). CDR3 length: 15 residues. Trimming shortened V by 1 base and J by 1 base, and 10 bases separated the two germline ends. CDR3 sequence (DNA): TGTGCCAGCAGCTTAGGTACGGGAAGGAACACTGAAGCTTTCTTT. Its translation: CASSLGTGRNTEAFF.

The chain links TRBV2 to TRBJ1-2; possible D gene TRBD1, 5 bases. The CDR3 extends over 12 amino acids. The ends were cut back, 6 bases at V and 4 bases at J, with 9 bases in the middle. The germline V gene has CDR1 SNHLY and CDR2 FYNNEI. The CDR3 DNA sequence: TGTGCCAGCAGACCCGACAGCTATGGCTACACCTTC. It is translated as CASRPDSYGYTF.

This rearrangement joins TRBV6-4 to TRBJ1-5, with 9 bases fitting TRBD1. V was clipped by 4 bases and J by 6 bases; unmatched bases: 10. Germline V lookup: CDR1 MRHNA, CDR2 SNTAGT. The CDR3 runs 16 residues. The DNA for the CDR3 is TGTGCCAGCAGTGCCCCGGGACAGGGAGAGGGTCAGCCCCAGCATTTT. Protein sequence: CASSAPGQGEGQPQHF.

This clone was seen a handful of times. The genes are TRBV7-3 and TRBJ1-6; no definite D call. Looked up from germline, CDR1 is SGHTA and CDR2 is FQGTGA. The V end was cut by 2 bases, the J end by 6 bases, with 8 bases between. The CDR3 has 14 amino acids. In nucleotides, the CDR3 is TGTGCCAGCAGCTTATCTGGCGCTAATTCACCCCTCCACTTT. Its protein is CASSLSGANSPLHF.

The chain links TRBV5-4 to TRBJ2-7; 10 bases align to TRBD2. Germline CDR1 SGHNT, CDR2 YYREEE (reference sequence). The CDR3 contains 15 residues. The ends lost 4 bases at V and 3 bases at J; junction bases unmatched: 7. CDR3 sequence (DNA): TGTGCCAGCAGCCTCCGGGCTAGCGGGGGCTACGAGCAGTACTTC. Translating gives CASSLRASGGYEQYF.

The chain links TRBV5-1 to TRBJ2-3; TRBD1 matches at 7 bases. Trimming at V came to 0 bases and at J to 6 bases, leaving 10 bases not matched to a gene. Germline CDR1 SGHRS, CDR2 YFSETQ. CDR3 length: 16 residues. CDR3 DNA: TGCGCCAGCAGCTTGGCCTCCACAGGGGACGAGGATACGCAGTATTTT. Its translation is CASSLASTGDEDTQYF.

In its sample, this clone was seen once. J is TRBJ2-7 and V is TRBV5-1; D tentatively reads TRBD1 or TRBD2 (5 bases each). This CDR3 contains 16 residues. Germline lookup yields CDR1 SGHRS and CDR2 YFSETQ. Trimming left V 0 bases short and J 2 bases short, with 15 bases between. CDR3: CASSLGGWLRTYEQYF. The CDR3 nucleotides read TGCGCCAGCAGCTTGGGGGGGTGGCTGCGGACCTACGAGCAGTACTTC.

The CDR3 region is CASSPLGTGEAFF. The CDR3 bases are TGCGCCAGCAGCCCTCTCGGGACAGGAGAAGCTTTCTTT. The chain couples TRBV5-1 to TRBJ1-1, with 8 nucleotides matching TRBD1. Germline V gene data show CDR1 as SGHRS and CDR2 as YFSETQ. V gave up 4 bases and J gave up 8 bases; unmatched junction bases: 7. This CDR3 spans 13 amino acids.

This chain joins TRBV5-4 and TRBJ2-2; 7 bases match TRBD1. The CDR3 contains 14 residues. J gave up 3 bases and V 4 bases, and 3 bases lay outside the gene matches. The V gene's germline CDR1 is SGHNT and CDR2 YYREEE (reference sequence). The CDR3 sequence is CASSGTADTGELFF. The DNA of the CDR3 is TGTGCCAGCAGCGGGACAGCAGACACCGGGGAGCTGTTTTTT.

This clone turned up a few times. CDR3: CASGGEGQGSYNEQFF. CDR3 nucleotide sequence: TGTGCCAGCGGTGGAGAAGGGCAGGGCTCCTACAATGAGCAGTTCTTC. The V and J genes are TRBV2 and TRBJ2-1; TRBD1 might be the D (5 bases). The CDR3 contains 16 residues. The germline gives CDR1 SNHLY, CDR2 FYNNEI. Deletions cut 8 bases from V and 0 bases from J, with 17 bases between.

The chain is built from TRBV7-7 and TRBJ2-7, with TRBD2 as a possible D gene (5 bases). Germline CDR1 and CDR2: SSHAT and FNYEAQ (reference sequence). CDR3 length: 14 amino acids. V was pared by 1 base and J by 4 bases, with 11 bases between. The CDR3 sequence is CASSLGGGEYEQYF. The CDR3 DNA reads TGTGCCAGCAGCTTAGGAGGAGGAGAGTACGAGCAGTACTTC.